This TCR beta chain was sequenced during a study of T-cell memory formation after mild COVID-19. This clonotype was recorded a few times. MiXCR was run by TCRdb on the 5' RACE reads, yielding one entry per CDR3 protein. This table holds over 500,000 distinct CDR3 sequences, roughly 17% found once. J was trimmed by 5 bases and V by 2 bases; bases with no gene match: 11. CDR3 length: 17 amino acids. Germline V gene sequence: CDR1 KGHDR, CDR2 SFDVKD. The receptor was derived from an adult woman who had mild COVID-19 (a few samples of this study predate the infection). Cell type and time point are not known. Material: PBMCs or a T cell subset sorted from them (not recorded which). The chain has TRBV24-1 and TRBJ2-1; 7 nucleotides agree with TRBD1. The DNA for the CDR3 is TGTGCCACCAGTGATTCGGCAGGGGGTCCACATAACAATGAGCAGTTCTTC. As protein: CATSDSAGGPHNNEQFF.